The 31 T cell receptor beta chains below were found in one sample sequenced in a study of T cells after yellow fever vaccination (dated by TCRdb to between 2019 and 2020). Reading the label with the study, this specimen's treatment or condition is: live attenuated yellow fever vaccine strain. The library relied on 5' RACE. Sequencing was performed on an Illumina HiSeq 2500. TCRdb passed the public sequencing reads through fastp at Q25 and MiXCR, retaining productive beta sequences. Rows with one shared CDR3 protein collapse into an entry with the most common genes and DNA. In this sample the table shows 300,000 to 400,000 distinct CDR3 sequences, 7.5% to 9% of which occur a single time. The leading ten clones occupy roughly 18% of the sample. The input for sequencing was PBMCs, taken on the day of the first yellow fever vaccination. The receptors were sampled from a man between 18 and 35 years old who received the YFV17D yellow fever vaccine.

The J gene is TRBJ1-2, the V gene TRBV5-5; D remains ambiguous. Germline V lookup: CDR1 SGHKS, CDR2 YYEKEE (reference sequence). Deletions cut 4 bases from V and 4 bases from J, with 14 bases between. The CDR3 has 14 residues. The CDR3 loop reads CASSPGNAAYGYTF. The DNA for the CDR3 is TGTGCCAGCAGCCCCGGAAACGCGGCCTATGGCTACACCTTC.

The V gene is TRBV28, the J gene TRBJ2-5; perhaps D is TRBD1 or TRBD2 (6 bases each). The V gene's germline CDR1 is MDHEN and CDR2 SYDVKM. The CDR3 covers 12 residues. With 7 bases removed from V and 6 bases from J, the gap between germline ends came to 12 bases. The CDR3 sequence is CASTPGAKTQYF. CDR3 coding DNA: TGTGCCAGCACTCCGGGGGCGAAGACCCAGTACTTC.

This clonotype has a count of ten or more. This chain joins TRBV12-3 or TRBV12-4 and TRBJ1-2; D is undetermined. Between the trimmed V and J ends, which lost 7 bases and 6 bases, there was a span of 15 bases. This CDR3 spans 13 amino acids. CDR3 nucleotides: TGTGCCAGCAAGGAAGCCAATATGAATGGCTACACCTTC. Translation: CASKEANMNGYTF.

V gene TRBV7-9 combines with J gene TRBJ1-4, with 7 nucleotides matching TRBD1. V gave up 5 bases and J gave up 5 bases; unmatched junction bases: 11. Germline CDR1 and CDR2: SEHNR and FQNEAQ (reference sequence). This CDR3 has 16 amino acids. The CDR3 region has the DNA TGTGCCAGCAGCAGAGGAGAGGGGGCACTAAATGAAAAACTGTTTTTT. Residues: CASSRGEGALNEKLFF.

This clonotype was observed a few times. The chain joins TRBV19 to TRBJ2-1; D is ambiguous. The ends were cut back, 4 bases at V and 1 base at J, with 8 bases in the middle. Germline V gene data show CDR1 as LNHDA and CDR2 as SQIVND (reference sequence). This CDR3 has 14 amino acids. The CDR3 protein is CASSRFVSYNEQFF. CDR3 bases: TGTGCCAGTAGTAGGTTCGTGTCCTACAATGAGCAGTTCTTC.

A single count supports this clonotype. V usage is TRBV4-1 and J usage is TRBJ2-7; 8 nucleotides match TRBD1. V shed 2 bases, J shed 4 bases, and the junction held 10 bases outside the gene matches. CDR1 and CDR2 from the germline V gene are MGHRA and YSYEKL. The CDR3 totals 16 residues. The chain's CDR3 is CASSQPQTGQGYEQYF. In nucleotides, the CDR3 is TGCGCCAGCAGCCAACCACAAACCGGACAGGGATACGAGCAGTACTTC.

This clonotype has at least ten counts. The J gene is TRBJ2-1, the V gene TRBV7-2, with 7 bases aligning to TRBD1. CDR3 length: 15 residues. Per germline, CDR1 SGHTA and CDR2 FQGNSA. V lost 4 bases and J lost 8; bases outside the gene matches: 11. The CDR3 reads CASSSRLTGDDEQFF. The CDR3, as DNA: TGTGCCAGCAGCTCTAGGCTAACAGGGGACGATGAGCAGTTCTTC.

This clonotype appeared a few times. J is TRBJ1-2 and V is TRBV5-1; tentative D call: TRBD1 (6 bases). V was pared by 3 bases and J by 6 bases, with 15 bases between. The germline CDR1 and CDR2 sequences are SGHRS and YFSETQ. The CDR3 is 14 amino acids. The CDR3, as DNA: TGCGCCAGCAGCTCCCAGGACAGCTCGCATGGCTACACCTTC. Amino acid sequence: CASSSQDSSHGYTF.

V is TRBV2 and J is TRBJ1-1; D uncertain. The V gene lost 6 bases and the J gene lost 5 bases, with 10 bases spanning the gap. CDR1 and CDR2 from the germline V gene are SNHLY and FYNNEI. The CDR3 runs to 12 residues. As DNA, the CDR3 is TGTGCCAGCAGGCGAGACCGGACTGAAGCTTTCTTT. It encodes CASRRDRTEAFF. Supplemented by reference TRBV2 and TRBJ1-1, the full variable domain reads EPEVTQTPSHQVTQMGQEVILRCVPISNHLYFYWYRQILGQKVEFLVSFYNNEISEKSEIFDDQFSVERPDGSNFTLKIRSTKLEDSAMYFCASRRDRTEAFFGQGTRLTVV.

The sample holds many counts of this clonotype. This chain links TRBV6-1 with TRBJ2-7; 7 positions agree with TRBD2. Germline V gene data show CDR1 as MNHNS and CDR2 as SASEGT. There are 13 residues in the CDR3. Germline trimming cut 2 bases from V and 6 bases from J; bases unmatched to any gene: 4. Here the CDR3 DNA reads TGTGCCAGCAGTGAATTCCCGGGGGGCGAGCAGTACGTC. The encoded protein is CASSEFPGGEQYV.

This clonotype was detected only a few times. This chain uses TRBV29-1 with TRBJ2-3; tentative D call: TRBD1 (5 bases). The germline gives CDR1 SQVTM, CDR2 ANQGSEA. Trimming shortened V by 7 bases and J by 8 bases, and 22 bases separated the two germline ends. This CDR3 comprises 14 residues. CDR3 DNA: TGCAGCGCCGGCGGAAGGGGTGGTAACCCTACGCAGTATTTT. This translates into CSAGGRGGNPTQYF.

This clonotype was counted ten times or more. The chain carries TRBV4-3 and TRBJ2-7, with D tentatively TRBD1 (5 bases). Germline V gives CDR1 LGHNA, CDR2 YSLEER. The CDR3 has 14 amino acids. The V gene lost 0 bases and the J gene lost 3 bases, with 9 bases spanning the gap. The CDR3 DNA sequence: TGCGCCAGCAGCCAAGATTTCGACAGCTACGAGCAGTACGTC. Translating it yields CASSQDFDSYEQYV.

The chain couples TRBV20-1 to TRBJ2-5, with 10 nucleotides matching TRBD2. After removal of 5 bases from V and 6 bases from J, the junction contained 6 bases not matched to a gene. The CDR3 spans 13 residues. Germline V lookup: CDR1 DFQATT, CDR2 SNEGSKA (reference sequence). The CDR3 nucleotides read TGCAGTGCTCGCCGGACTAGCGGACAGACCCAGTACTTC. It codes for CSARRTSGQTQYF.

This sequence joins TRBV5-4 and TRBJ2-2; the D is unclear. CDR1 and CDR2 (germline): SGHNT, YYREEE (reference sequence). The germline V and J ends were trimmed by 1 base and 1 base, with 5 bases remaining between them. CDR3 length: 14 residues. This CDR3 is CASSLQVNTGELFF. The DNA of the CDR3 is TGTGCCAGCAGCTTGCAGGTGAACACCGGGGAGCTGTTTTTT.

The gene calls are TRBV12-3 or TRBV12-4 and TRBJ2-6, with TRBD1 identical over 12 bases. The CDR3 is made up of 20 amino acids. The V gene end was trimmed by 4 bases and the J gene end by 3 bases; junction bases not matched to a gene: 13. CDR3 protein: CASSSPWGGTGGIGANVLTF. DNA for the CDR3: TGTGCCAGCAGTTCCCCATGGGGGGGGACAGGGGGCATTGGGGCCAACGTCCTGACTTTC.

This clonotype was observed a few times. V usage is TRBV6-1 and J usage is TRBJ2-3, with TRBD2 matching over 7 bases. The CDR3 spans 14 residues. Trimming took 8 bases from V and 4 from J; bases not matched to a gene: 9. Per germline, CDR1 MNHNS and CDR2 SASEGT. The CDR3 region is CASYPRAGADTQYF. The CDR3 DNA reads as TGTGCCAGCTATCCCCGTGCGGGGGCAGATACGCAGTATTTT.

This rearrangement joins TRBV10-3 to TRBJ2-2; 7 nucleotides line up with TRBD1. Per the germline V gene, CDR1 is ENHRY and CDR2 is SYGVKD. The CDR3 length is 15 residues. V gave up 11 bases and J gave up 9 bases; unmatched junction bases: 18. The CDR3 loop is CAARGKTGKFRELFF. CDR3 coding DNA: TGTGCCGCAAGGGGAAAGACAGGGAAATTCAGGGAGCTGTTTTTT.

Here the CDR3 DNA reads TGCGCCAGCAGCCAAGATGAACAGGGGAACACTGAAGCTTTCTTT. Protein: CASSQDEQGNTEAFF. The rearrangement joins TRBV4-3 to TRBJ1-1; D is perhaps TRBD1 (6 bases). Trimming took off 0 bases at V and 1 base at J, with 9 bases between the two ends. The CDR3 runs 15 residues. The V gene's germline CDR1 is LGHNA and CDR2 YSLEER.

The rearrangement joins TRBV5-5 to TRBJ2-2; D is unresolved. Trimming removed 9 bases from V and 4 bases from J, with 16 bases in between. Germline V CDR1 and CDR2: SGHKS, YYEKEE (reference sequence). This CDR3 is built from 14 residues. The DNA for the CDR3 is TGTGCCATCGGCCTTGGGATCTTCACCGGGGAGCTGTTTTTT. Translating gives CAIGLGIFTGELFF.

This clonotype showed up many times. The chain recombines TRBV12-3 or TRBV12-4 with TRBJ1-1, with D perhaps TRBD1 (5 bases). The CDR3 has 14 amino acids. V was trimmed by 0 bases and J by 4 bases, leaving 9 bases between them. In DNA form, the CDR3 reads TGTGCCAGCAGTTTAGCCAGGGCCGGCACTGAAGCTTTCTTT. It yields the protein CASSLARAGTEAFF.

This clonotype was picked up a small number of times. The chain has TRBV30 and TRBJ2-2; TRBD2 agrees at 15 bases. CDR1 and CDR2 from the germline V gene are GTSNPN and SVGIG (reference sequence). The CDR3 consists of 18 residues. V was pared by 2 bases and J by 7 bases, with 11 bases of the junction left unmatched. The CDR3: CAWSSPGLAGGLYGELFF. The CDR3 bases are TGTGCCTGGAGTTCGCCCGGACTAGCGGGGGGGCTATACGGGGAGCTGTTTTTT. Complete variable domain (other parts from reference TRBV30 and TRBJ2-2): SQTIHQWPATLVQPVGSPLSLECTVEGTSNPNLYWYRQAAGRGLQLLFYSVGIGQISSEVPQNLSASRPQDRQFILSSKKLLLSDSGFYLCAWSSPGLAGGLYGELFFGEGSRLTVL.

This clonotype was detected a few times. The rearrangement joins TRBV20-1 to TRBJ2-1; 7 nucleotides agree with TRBD2. The CDR3 extends over 17 amino acids. Germline V gene lookup returns CDR1 DFQATT and CDR2 SNEGSKA (reference sequence). Germline trimming cut 0 bases from V and 0 bases from J; bases unmatched to any gene: 8. The CDR3 loop reads CSARDGGGLSSYNEQFF. CDR3 DNA: TGCAGTGCTAGAGATGGCGGGGGACTAAGCTCCTACAATGAGCAGTTCTTC.

This clonotype has just a few counts. This chain's CDR3 is CASSFSGTGDSDTQYF. CDR3 nucleotides: TGTGCCAGCAGTTTTTCTGGGACAGGGGATTCAGATACGCAGTATTTT. This chain uses TRBV28 with TRBJ2-3, with 10 bases lining up with TRBD1. CDR1 is MDHEN and CDR2 is SYDVKM in the germline V gene. The CDR3 is made up of 16 amino acids. V was clipped by 3 bases and J by 4 bases; unmatched bases: 7.

The rearrangement uses TRBV28 and TRBJ2-7, with D uncertain. Trimming removed 10 bases from V and 6 bases from J, with 19 bases in between. CDR1 MDHEN and CDR2 SYDVKM come from the germline V gene. This CDR3 contains 13 residues. The CDR3 coding sequence is TGTGCCACAGCAGCCCCCGCCCTCCTCGAGCAGTACTTC. This encodes CATAAPALLEQYF.

The chain's CDR3 is CASSKWTGQPQHF. CDR3 bases: TGTGCCAGCAGCAAGTGGACGGGGCAGCCCCAGCATTTT. The V call is TRBV5-6, the J call TRBJ1-5, with D unclear. The V gene's germline CDR1 is SGHDT and CDR2 YYEEEE. V was clipped by 4 bases and J by 7 bases, with 12 bases between them. This CDR3 spans 13 amino acids.

The genes are TRBV10-3 and TRBJ1-2; TRBD1 agrees at 10 bases. V lost 3 bases, J lost 5 bases, and 6 bases stayed unmatched. Germline CDR1 and CDR2: ENHRY and SYGVKD. The CDR3 loop spans 15 amino acids. In nucleotides, the CDR3 is TGTGCCATCAGTGACCCCGGACAGGGGGGTTATGGCTACACCTTC. It codes for CAISDPGQGGYGYTF.

This clonotype was seen only a few times. The chain is built from TRBV12-3 or TRBV12-4 and TRBJ2-2; D may be TRBD2 (6 bases). CDR3 length equals 14 residues. Trimming stripped 7 bases from V and 1 base from J, with 10 bases between. Here the CDR3 reads CASIAGLNTGELFF. The CDR3 DNA reads TGTGCCAGCATCGCGGGACTGAACACCGGGGAGCTGTTTTTT.

This clonotype was picked up many times. V gene TRBV28 combines with J gene TRBJ1-5, with a weak D call TRBD1 (5 bases). Trimming took 7 bases from V and 7 from J, leaving 20 bases between them. The CDR3 runs 15 residues. CDR1 MDHEN and CDR2 SYDVKM come from the germline V gene. CDR3 loop: CASKLLDAEGQPQHF. CDR3 nucleotides: TGTGCCAGCAAACTTCTAGACGCGGAGGGGCAGCCCCAGCATTTT. Looking up the rest from reference TRBV28 and TRBJ1-5 gives the full variable domain: DVKVTQSSRYLVKRTGEKVFLECVQDMDHENMFWYRQDPGLGLRLIYFSYDVKMKEKGDIPEGYSVSREKKERFSLILESASTNQTSMYLCASKLLDAEGQPQHFGDGTRLSIL.

In its sample, this clonotype was seen many times. V gene TRBV6-2 or TRBV6-3 combines with J gene TRBJ2-2, with 8 positions matching TRBD1. The CDR3 loop spans 15 amino acids. The ends lost 6 bases at V and 4 bases at J; junction bases unmatched: 7. The germline V gene encodes CDR1 MNHEY and CDR2 SVGEGT. CDR3 sequence reads: CASSRTGWATGELFF. The CDR3 DNA follows: TGTGCCAGCAGCCGGACAGGGTGGGCCACCGGGGAGCTGTTTTTT.

The chain uses TRBV10-3 and TRBJ1-1, with TRBD1 matching over 7 bases. V trimming: 2 bases; J trimming: 9 bases; junction bases outside the gene matches: 6. Germline V CDR1 and CDR2: ENHRY, SYGVKD. CDR3 length equals 13 residues. The chain's CDR3 is CAISEKGALKAFF. CDR3 nucleotides: TGTGCCATCAGTGAGAAGGGGGCCCTGAAAGCTTTCTTT.

This clonotype was counted a few times. The rearrangement uses TRBV27 and TRBJ2-1; 13 bases map to TRBD2. The germline CDR1 and CDR2 sequences are MNHEY and SMNVEV (reference sequence). The CDR3 extends over 16 amino acids. The V gene end was trimmed by 6 bases and the J gene end by 8 bases; junction bases not matched to a gene: 10. The CDR3 region is CASRDTSGGVGHEQFF. DNA of the CDR3: TGTGCCAGCAGGGATACTAGCGGGGGGGTCGGGCATGAGCAGTTCTTC.